This T cell receptor beta chain was found in a study of blood T cell repertoires in COVID-19. Clinical histories supplied by participants themselves formed the basis of cohort assignment. Only in-frame clones appear in the TCRdb table, and some are missing; sequencing was by immunoSEQ multiplex PCR. The sample lists 140,000 to 150,000 clones, 84% seen once, with around 3.2% in the top ten. Germline CDR1 reads SGHRS; CDR2 reads YFSETQ. Trimming removed 5 bases from V and 1 base from J, with 6 bases in between. This CDR3 has 13 residues. This chain links TRBV5-1 with TRBJ2-2; TRBD2 might be the D (5 bases). The receptor's source is a woman in her forties or fifties with acute COVID-19. Sequenced input: PBMCs or T cells enriched from blood (not recorded which). The CDR3 is CASREGNTGELFF. CDR3 DNA sequence: TGCGCCAGCAGAGAGGGGAACACCGGGGAGCTGTTTTTT.